This note documents a single T cell receptor (beta chain) sequence. The count of this clone is one. Its antigen remains undetermined. No much larger clone exists at a distance of one base, and base qualities are not known. In Seattle, one collaborating source enrolled patients while the infection was active and tracked those patients longitudinally over the course of disease. Collaborating institutions collected whole blood in K2EDTA tubes following their own protocols. For TCRbeta analysis, collaborators shipped samples as frozen whole blood, isolated PBMCs, or DNA extracted from either of those sample types. These data are taken from a study of blood T cell repertoires in COVID-19 (dated by TCRdb to 2018 to 2020). The study in broad terms: Samples from collaborators originated in the United States, Italy and Spain and spanned both the acute and convalescent phases of COVID-19. The repertoires were made available in a free public database intended to serve as a resource for research on the immune response to SARS-CoV-2. The sample metadata nearly always contained a de-identified subject ID, COVID-19 status, age in years and sex. Deeply sampled blood TCRbeta repertoires from subjects exposed to, actively infected with, or recovered from COVID-19 were included in the dataset. The material from the prospective study consisted of cDNA or gDNA derived from T cells, B-cell-depleted T cells, or PBMCs. Where HLA class I and class II types were available, the types were taken from metadata supplied by the sample provider, not from assay-based typing. The samples were drawn from the first 160 participants of the ongoing ImmuneRACE study and from over a thousand subjects provided by 6 global collaborators.

The paper as a whole reports these results and caveats: The amount of clinical and demographic metadata varied by source and participant and was provided uncurated.

TCRbeta CDR3 regions were amplified from genomic DNA by means of the immunoSEQ Assay, a bias-controlled multiplex PCR. As for the original processing: Nucleated cell counts per sample were estimated from amplification of reference gene primers within the assay. To quantify the absolute abundance of each unique TCRbeta CDR3 rearrangement, sequence reads were collapsed and filtered. For each sample, productive Simpson clonality was calculated as the square root of Simpson's diversity index over productive rearrangements. The clones in this table, taken by TCRdb from immuneACCESS, are in-frame only. Not every clone is retained; where verified, under half of the shortfall comes from an unresolved V gene, and the cause of the rest is unknown. V, J and clone size reflect that table, while D and trimming were determined from the DNA. This sample holds about 350,000 clones; approximately 86% were observed only once. Roughly 7.2% of the sample goes to the ten largest clones.

V is shortened by 0 bases, J by 3 bases, and the region joining them spans 11 bases. Taken from the germline V gene, the CDR1 and CDR2 loops are LGHNA and YSLEER. From the cysteine up to the phenylalanine, the CDR3 has a length of 15 residues. Of the read, only the CDR3 DNA is kept; its 45 bases are in frame from base 1. Input material: peripheral blood. This receptor was taken from a woman aged 55-70 years with COVID-19, enrolled during active disease. The chain uses TRBV4-3 and TRBJ1-1; the D gene cannot be resolved reliably. The nucleotide sequence is TGCGCCAGCAGCCAAGATGACGACATTTACACTGAAGCTTTCTTT. Its amino acids are CASSQDDDIYTEAFF.